The 24 T cell receptor beta chains presented below share a single source sample, sequenced in a study of radiotherapy plus CTLA-4 blockade in lung cancer. Data came from immunoSEQ multiplex PCR; TCRdb stores just in-frame clones and leaves some out. The sample lists 40,000 to 45,000 clones; roughly 75% were seen once. Specimen: peripheral blood, collected from a patient treated with radiotherapy plus ipilimumab. The receptor source for this set is a human donor with non-small cell lung cancer who had stable disease on radiotherapy plus ipilimumab.

Points on this clone: The same CDR3 can be traced to other DNA sequences in this sample. This chain connects TRBV6-5 to TRBJ1-1; a weak D match, TRBD1 (5 bases). This CDR3 contains 14 residues. V shed 9 bases and J shed 5 bases, with 19 bases lying between them. Germline CDR1 and CDR2: MNHEY and SVGAGI. The CDR3 DNA is TGTGCCAGTTCGGGGGGAGTTGACGGGACTGAAGCTTTCTTT. This gives the protein CASSGGVDGTEAFF.

The CDR3 bases are TGCGCCAGCAGCCAAGATCCAGGGGGCTTGGGGGGCTACACCTTC. Protein: CASSQDPGGLGGYTF. V gene TRBV4-1 combines with J gene TRBJ1-2; TRBD1 agrees at 8 bases. The germline V gene encodes CDR1 MGHRA and CDR2 YSYEKL. This CDR3 has 15 residues. The V and J ends lost 0 bases and 8 bases, in that order; junction bases with no gene match: 8.

This chain connects TRBV28 to TRBJ1-5; D call uncertain. Germline CDR1 MDHEN, CDR2 SYDVKM. The V gene lost 1 base and the J gene lost 6 bases, with 4 bases spanning the gap. The CDR3 spans 12 residues. This CDR3 reads CASSLSGQPQHF. The CDR3 DNA reads TGTGCCAGCAGTTTATCAGGTCAGCCCCAGCATTTT.

This clone was found a few times. The chain couples TRBV7-2 to TRBJ2-3; no firm D call. Germline V lookup: CDR1 SGHTA, CDR2 FQGNSA. With 0 bases removed from V and 7 bases from J, the gap between germline ends came to 5 bases. The CDR3 runs 12 residues. CDR3: CASSLASNTQYF. As DNA, the CDR3 is TGTGCCAGCAGCTTAGCTAGTAATACGCAGTATTTT.

The CDR3 spells CASRQSGGATYNEQFF. DNA of the CDR3: TGCGCCAGCCGCCAGAGCGGGGGGGCCACCTACAATGAGCAGTTCTTC. The chain couples TRBV5-1 to TRBJ2-1; TRBD2 aligns across 10 bases. This CDR3 contains 16 residues. V shed 7 bases, J shed 2 bases, and the junction held 9 bases outside the gene matches. CDR1 is SGHRS and CDR2 is YFSETQ in the germline V gene.

This clone was seen a single time. The chain is built from TRBV11-3 and TRBJ2-5; 7 nucleotides align to TRBD1. CDR1 SGHNT and CDR2 YENEEA come from the germline V gene. V lost 10 bases, J lost 4 bases, and 12 bases stayed unmatched. This CDR3 is built from 14 residues. The CDR3 protein is CANPHRDSGETQYF. The CDR3 DNA is TGTGCCAACCCCCACAGGGACAGTGGAGAGACCCAGTACTTC.

The gene calls are TRBV11-2 and TRBJ1-3; D gene uncertain. Trimming cost V 5 bases and J 1 base, with 15 bases left between them. In germline, CDR1 is SGHAT, CDR2 FQNNGV. The CDR3 spans 16 residues. In nucleotides, the CDR3 is TGTGCCAGCAGCCCCCTGGTGGGAGGGTCTGGAAACACCATATATTTT. Translating it yields CASSPLVGGSGNTIYF.

The chain joins TRBV5-4 to TRBJ2-5, with 8 bases that match TRBD1. CDR3 length equals 16 residues. The J segment lost 5 bases and the V segment lost 0 bases, leaving 9 bases of the junction unmatched. Germline CDR1 SGHNT, CDR2 YYREEE (reference sequence). The CDR3 is CASSLAGSRGLETQYF. In DNA form, the CDR3 reads TGTGCCAGCAGCTTGGCCGGAAGCAGGGGGCTTGAGACCCAGTACTTC. Variable domain in full (rest from reference TRBV5-4 and TRBJ2-5): ETGVTQSPTHLIKTRGQQVTLRCSSQSGHNTVSWYQQALGQGPQFIFQYYREEENGRGNFPPRFSGLQFPNYSSELNVNALELDDSALYLCASSLAGSRGLETQYFGPGTRLLVL.

V and J are TRBV5-4 and TRBJ2-3; 11 bases agree with TRBD1. The length of the CDR3 is 16 residues. Germline V gene lookup returns CDR1 SGHNT and CDR2 YYREEE (reference sequence). The V and J ends lost 4 bases and 1 base, in that order; junction bases with no gene match: 5. The CDR3: CASSPGTGGGTDTQYF. The CDR3, as DNA: TGTGCCAGCAGCCCGGGGACAGGGGGAGGCACAGATACGCAGTATTTT.

Written as DNA, the CDR3 is TGTGCCAGCAGTCTCCCCGGGAGCTTGAACACTGAAGCTTTCTTT. Its translation is CASSLPGSLNTEAFF. The rearrangement uses TRBV28 and TRBJ1-1; D is unclear. Trimming removed 5 bases at V and 0 bases at J, with 13 bases between. The length of the CDR3 is 15 residues. Germline V gene lookup returns CDR1 MDHEN and CDR2 SYDVKM.

The chain carries TRBV19 and TRBJ1-5, with 7 positions matching TRBD1. V lost 8 bases, J lost 0 bases, and 7 bases stayed unmatched. This CDR3 comprises 15 residues. CDR1 and CDR2 from the germline V gene are LNHDA and SQIVND (reference sequence). CDR3 sequence reads: CASQRGTVSNQPQHF. The CDR3 DNA is TGTGCCAGTCAAAGGGGGACAGTTAGCAATCAGCCCCAGCATTTT. The full variable domain, rest sourced from reference TRBV19 and TRBJ1-5, is DGGITQSPKYLFRKEGQNVTLSCEQNLNHDAMYWYRQDPGQGLRLIYYSQIVNDFQKGDIAEGYSVSREKKESFPLTVTSAQKNPTAFYLCASQRGTVSNQPQHFGDGTRLSIL.

This clone was detected once. This chain links TRBV4-1 with TRBJ1-3; possible D gene TRBD1, 5 bases. Germline V gene lookup returns CDR1 MGHRA and CDR2 YSYEKL. There are 17 residues in the CDR3. Deletions cut 4 bases from V and 2 bases from J, with 18 bases between. CDR3 loop: CASSPSSGGSTGNTIYF. The DNA of the CDR3 is TGCGCCAGCAGCCCCTCATCGGGGGGGAGTACTGGAAACACCATATATTTT.

V usage is TRBV6-1 and J usage is TRBJ1-1; 8 bases map to TRBD1. Germline CDR1 reads MNHNS; CDR2 reads SASEGT. This CDR3 has 15 amino acids. Unmatched junction bases numbered 6, after V lost 6 bases and J lost 0 bases. The CDR3 DNA reads as TGTGCCAGCAGGGGACAGGCCCGAATGAACACTGAAGCTTTCTTT. It is translated as CASRGQARMNTEAFF.

The chain joins TRBV4-1 to TRBJ1-3, with a tentative D call TRBD1 (6 bases). CDR1 MGHRA and CDR2 YSYEKL come from the germline V gene. V dropped 0 bases and J dropped 2 bases, with 17 bases sitting between them. The CDR3 has 18 residues. Written as DNA, the CDR3 is TGCGCCAGCAGCCAAGATCGTAGTCTTGGACAGACTGGAAACACCATATATTTT. Its translation is CASSQDRSLGQTGNTIYF.

The gene calls are TRBV5-6 and TRBJ1-3; TRBD1 is a possible D gene (5 bases). CDR3 length equals 15 residues. CDR1 is SGHDT and CDR2 is YYEEEE in the germline V gene. V dropped 4 bases and J dropped 4 bases, with 15 bases sitting between them. The DNA of the CDR3 is TGTGCCAGCAGCCTGGGGGGAGTTCCAGGAAACACCATATATTTT. Amino acid sequence: CASSLGGVPGNTIYF.

This chain uses TRBV6-5 with TRBJ2-7, with D tentatively TRBD2 (7 bases). Germline V gene sequence: CDR1 MNHEY, CDR2 SVGAGI. The CDR3 has 15 amino acids. V shed 6 bases and J shed 3 bases, with 18 bases lying between them. CDR3 sequence: CASSEGGAVRYEQYF. CDR3 in DNA: TGTGCCAGCAGCGAGGGGGGGGCCGTTCGCTACGAGCAGTACTTC.

The chain joins TRBV29-1 to TRBJ1-2, with D unresolved. Germline CDR1 SQVTM, CDR2 ANQGSEA. The CDR3 runs 11 residues. V gave up 2 bases and J gave up 5 bases, with 6 bases separating them. The CDR3 DNA reads as TGCAGCGTTGAACGAGGTTATGGCTACACCTTC. This codes for CSVERGYGYTF. The full variable domain, in which reference TRBV29-1 and TRBJ1-2 provide the parts outside the CDR3, is SAVISQKPSRDICQRGTSLTIQCQVDSQVTMMFWYRQQPGQSLTLIATANQGSEATYESGFVIDKFPISRPNLTFSTLTVSNMSPEDSSIYLCSVERGYGYTFGSGTRLTVV.

The rearrangement uses TRBV9 and TRBJ2-1, with D perhaps TRBD1 (6 bases). The CDR3 has 15 residues. From germline, CDR1 is SGDLS and CDR2 YYNGEE. Trimming left V 0 bases short and J 4 bases short, with 11 bases between. CDR3 coding DNA: TGTGCCAGCAGCGTAGCTCCCGGGACATACAATGAGCAGTTCTTC. Protein: CASSVAPGTYNEQFF.

The chain carries TRBV12-5 and TRBJ2-7, with 7 bases aligning to TRBD2. Germline V gives CDR1 LGHNT, CDR2 FRNRAP. The CDR3 is made up of 15 amino acids. The junction had 10 bases not matched to a gene; V was cut back by 4 bases and J by 4 bases. The CDR3 DNA is TGTGCTAGTGGTTGGGGGACTTTGGGGGGGTACGAGCAGTACTTC. Protein: CASGWGTLGGYEQYF.

This clone turned up a few times. The chain carries TRBV19 and TRBJ2-1; D call uncertain. Germline assignment: CDR1 LNHDA and CDR2 SQIVND (reference sequence). V was pared by 3 bases and J by 6 bases, with 6 bases between. CDR3 length equals 12 residues. The DNA of the CDR3 is TGTGCCAGTAGTATGCCGGGCAATGAGCAGTTCTTC. Translated, it gives CASSMPGNEQFF.

J is TRBJ2-6 and V is TRBV6-6, with D maybe TRBD1 (6 bases). Germline V gene data show CDR1 as MNHNY and CDR2 as SVGAGI (reference sequence). Trimming pared 6 bases from V and 4 bases from J, leaving 10 bases between. The CDR3 covers 14 residues. CDR3 DNA sequence: TGTGCCAGCAGGCTTACAGGGGGGGCCAACGTCCTGACTTTC. Amino acids: CASRLTGGANVLTF.

V and J are TRBV2 and TRBJ1-5; D is perhaps TRBD1 (6 bases). The CDR3 is 14 amino acids. The germline V gene has CDR1 SNHLY and CDR2 FYNNEI. Trimming stripped 7 bases from V and 1 base from J, with 11 bases between. The CDR3 DNA sequence: TGTGCCAGCACCACAGGGTACAGCAATCAGCCCCAGCATTTT. It translates to CASTTGYSNQPQHF.

This clone was seen more than once but under ten times. The chain uses TRBV11-2 and TRBJ2-7, with D perhaps matching TRBD1 (5 bases). V dropped 3 bases and J dropped 5 bases, with 14 bases sitting between them. The CDR3 runs 14 residues. Germline values: CDR1 SGHAT, CDR2 FQNNGV. This CDR3 is CASSFMAGLDEQYF. The CDR3 region has the DNA TGTGCCAGCAGCTTTATGGCAGGGTTGGACGAGCAGTACTTC.

The J gene is TRBJ1-6, the V gene TRBV25-1, with D hard to call. CDR1 and CDR2 (germline): MGHDK, SYGVNS. Trimming removed 1 base at V and 7 bases at J, with 11 bases between. The CDR3 totals 15 residues. The CDR3 DNA reads as TGTGCCAGCAGTGAATTCGGCAGAGGGAATTCACCCCTCCACTTT. Translating it yields CASSEFGRGNSPLHF.